A single sample gave rise to the 18 T cell receptor beta chains below, sequenced in a study of blood T cells in healthy people across ages (dated by TCRdb to the mid-2010s). Library construction relied on 5' RACE. The listed sequencing device is Illumina HiSeq 2500. A second PCR of about 6 to 11 cycles was performed with a sample-barcoded 5' primer and a J-beta primer mix. TCRdb redid the processing of the public reads, applying fastp at Q25 and MiXCR, and retained in-frame beta chains. A single entry per CDR3 protein holds the most common genes and DNA from its merged rows. Counted in this sample were about 900,000 distinct CDR3 sequences; under 50% of them appeared once. The ten largest account for around 15% of the sample. The sequencing sample was made of blood. Receptors originate from a man aged 30 to 39 in good health.

This chain connects TRBV28 to TRBJ2-6, with 11 bases aligning to TRBD1. Trimming removed 8 bases from V and 4 bases from J; junction bases left unmatched: 4. The germline CDR1 and CDR2 sequences are MDHEN and SYDVKM. The CDR3 extends over 15 amino acids. CDR3: CASGDRGSGANVLTF. The CDR3, as DNA: TGTGCCAGCGGGGACAGGGGGTCCGGGGCCAACGTCCTGACTTTC.

The chain employs TRBV7-6 and TRBJ2-5; perhaps D is TRBD1 or TRBD2 (5 bases each). This CDR3 contains 14 residues. The germline V gene encodes CDR1 SGHVS and CDR2 FNYEAQ. V shed 5 bases and J shed 11 bases, with 21 bases lying between them. The CDR3 bases are TGTGCCAGCAGCGCCGGGACCGGGCCTGGGGAGCAGTACTTC. This translates into CASSAGTGPGEQYF.

Only one count was recorded for this clonotype. V and J are TRBV12-3 or TRBV12-4 and TRBJ2-1; D is perhaps TRBD1 (7 bases). The tail of the sequence fits TRBJ2-7 better, so the J call may be wrong. The CDR3 runs 16 residues. CDR3 loop: CASSRGGSGTVHEQYF. The CDR3 DNA reads TGTGCCAGCAGTCGAGGAGGGAGTGGGACAGTGCATGAGCAGTACTTC.

This clonotype was observed a few times. The chain is built from TRBV27 and TRBJ2-4; D is possibly TRBD1 (6 bases). Germline loops: CDR1 MNHEY, CDR2 SMNVEV (reference sequence). V was cut by 6 bases and J by 2 bases, with 11 bases left in between. The CDR3 consists of 14 residues. The CDR3 DNA reads TGTGCCAGCAGACACAGGGCCACCAAAAACATTCAGTACTTC. Its protein is CASRHRATKNIQYF.

This clonotype has only one observation. The chain employs TRBV7-2 and TRBJ1-6; 7 nucleotides align to TRBD1. This CDR3 has 15 amino acids. V shed 5 bases, J shed 10 bases, and the junction held 11 bases outside the gene matches. Germline V gene lookup returns CDR1 SGHTA and CDR2 FQGNSA. The DNA for the CDR3 is TGTGCCAGCAGCACGCGACAGGGAGGAAGCTCACCCCTCCACTTT. As protein: CASSTRQGGSSPLHF.

This sequence joins TRBV20-1 and TRBJ2-1, with D possibly TRBD2 on 6 matching bases. Germline CDR1 is DFQATT and CDR2 is SNEGSKA (reference sequence). V was shortened by 5 bases and J by 4 bases, with 24 bases between the two germline ends. This CDR3 region has 17 residues. DNA of the CDR3: TGCAGTGCTCATTCCCGCCCGGCGGGGCAAATTTACAATGAGCAGTTCTTC. Translated: CSAHSRPAGQIYNEQFF.

The chain is built from TRBV7-2 and TRBJ1-4; no clear D. The germline V gene encodes CDR1 SGHTA and CDR2 FQGNSA. CDR3 length: 14 residues. Trimming removed 5 bases at V and 7 bases at J, with 14 bases between. As DNA, the CDR3 is TGTGCCAGCAGCCGACTGGGAGGTATTGAAAAACTGTTTTTT. This sequence encodes CASSRLGGIEKLFF.

This clonotype has ten or more counts. The chain links TRBV20-1 to TRBJ1-2, with 7 bases identical to TRBD1. The CDR3 runs 13 residues. V dropped 3 bases and J dropped 7; count of bases not matched to a gene: 8. Germline lookup yields CDR1 DFQATT and CDR2 SNEGSKA (reference sequence). CDR3 region: CSARKPGQFGYTF. CDR3 sequence (DNA): TGCAGTGCTAGGAAGCCGGGACAGTTTGGCTACACCTTC.

The chain recombines TRBV6-1 with TRBJ2-3; TRBD2 is a possible D gene (6 bases). There are 13 residues in the CDR3. V was trimmed by 1 base and J by 8 bases, leaving 10 bases between them. Germline V gene sequence: CDR1 MNHNS, CDR2 SASEGT. In DNA form, the CDR3 reads TGTGCCAGCAGTGAAGTGGGGGGAGGTACGCAGTATTTT. Its protein is CASSEVGGGTQYF.

This clonotype was seen only a few times. The chain recombines TRBV14 with TRBJ2-3; perhaps TRBD2 as D (6 bases). Per germline, CDR1 SGHDN and CDR2 FVKESK. The CDR3 contains 14 residues. V lost 3 bases to trimming and J lost 5 bases, with 12 bases between them. The CDR3 DNA is TGTGCCAGCAGCCACTGGGACTTAAGAGATACGCAGTATTTT. It specifies CASSHWDLRDTQYF.

This clonotype was seen only once. Mismatch with germline at one junction end may stem from a read error. V is TRBV20-1 and J is TRBJ1-2; tentative D call: TRBD1 (5 bases). The CDR3 contains 13 residues. Germline CDR1 DFQATT, CDR2 SNEGSKA (reference sequence). DNA of the CDR3: TGCAGTGCTGGAGACCAGGGCCCCTATGGCTACACCTTC. The encoded protein is CSAGDQGPYGYTF.

The genes are TRBV12-3 or TRBV12-4 and TRBJ2-7; no clear D gene. Trimming left V 2 bases short and J 7 bases short, with 15 bases between. This CDR3 is built from 14 residues. Here the CDR3 reads CASSLRAGPREQYF. The CDR3 nucleotides are TGTGCCAGCAGTTTACGGGCAGGACCTCGGGAGCAGTACTTC.

The chain carries TRBV5-1 and TRBJ2-3; D might be TRBD1 (6 bases). Germline V gene data show CDR1 as SGHRS and CDR2 as YFSETQ. The V end lost 0 bases, the J end lost 2 bases, and 10 bases lay between the germline ends. This CDR3 has 15 amino acids. CDR3 amino acids: CASSLGTDPTDTQYF. DNA for the CDR3: TGCGCCAGCAGCTTGGGGACAGACCCCACAGATACGCAGTATTTT.

The rearrangement joins TRBV20-1 to TRBJ1-5; D unclear. Germline CDR1 and CDR2: DFQATT and SNEGSKA (reference sequence). The CDR3 is made up of 12 amino acids. The germline V and J ends were trimmed by 6 bases and 9 bases, with 15 bases remaining between them. CDR3: CSAPQYSGPQHF. The CDR3 DNA reads TGCAGTGCCCCGCAATACTCTGGGCCCCAGCATTTT.

This clonotype was observed a few times. This chain joins TRBV4-3 and TRBJ2-7, with D possibly matching TRBD1 (5 bases). Trimming cost V 0 bases and J 3 bases, with 12 bases left between them. Germline V gene lookup returns CDR1 LGHNA and CDR2 YSLEER. The CDR3 sequence is 15 residues long. The CDR3 nucleotides are TGCGCCAGCAGCCAAGATTTCCCAGGGAACTACGAGCAGTACTTC. This translates into CASSQDFPGNYEQYF.

The rearrangement links TRBV28 to TRBJ1-4; tentatively, D is TRBD1 (5 bases). The CDR3 spans 13 residues. Germline-derived CDR1 and CDR2 are MDHEN and SYDVKM. V was pared by 3 bases and J by 8 bases, with 10 bases between. DNA of the CDR3: TGTGCCAGCAGTTTTAGGGGCGGCGAAAAACTGTTTTTT. Protein: CASSFRGGEKLFF.

The rearrangement uses TRBV29-1 and TRBJ2-5, with TRBD2 identical over 8 bases. J lost 11 bases, V lost 4 bases, and 12 bases had no gene match. Germline CDR1 SQVTM, CDR2 ANQGSEA. The CDR3 loop spans 13 amino acids. The CDR3 loop is CSVVEAGGNEQYF. The CDR3 nucleotides read TGCAGCGTTGTTGAGGCGGGGGGCAATGAGCAGTACTTC.

This clonotype was counted between two and nine times. This chain links TRBV7-9 with TRBJ2-7; 9 bases are a match to TRBD1. The CDR3 extends over 16 amino acids. With 1 base clipped from V and 3 bases from J, the junction kept 7 bases outside the gene matches. Germline lookup yields CDR1 SEHNR and CDR2 FQNEAQ (reference sequence). CDR3 region: CASSLGGTGFIYEQYF. CDR3 coding DNA: TGTGCCAGCAGCTTAGGCGGGACAGGGTTTATCTACGAGCAGTACTTC.